The 14 T cell receptor beta chains given below trace back to one sample, sequenced in a study of a mutant IDH1 vaccine in newly diagnosed glioma. Antigens for these TCRs are unknown. Generated by immunoSEQ multiplex PCR, the TCRdb table keeps only in-frame clones and is missing some. The sample holds approximately 25,000 clones, over 65% seen once. The time point: week 11, during vaccination. What each vaccine dose contained was 300 ug of mutant IDH1 20-mer peptide, accompanied by topical imiquimod. The input for sequencing was PBMCs, taken from a glioma patient whose treatment included an IDH1 peptide vaccine. Receptors originate from a woman aged 18-29 years with glioma.

This chain uses TRBV19 with TRBJ1-4; no reliable D call. Germline V gene lookup returns CDR1 LNHDA and CDR2 SQIVND (reference sequence). The CDR3 is 13 residues long. The germline V and J ends were trimmed by 3 bases and 4 bases, with 6 bases remaining between them. The CDR3 nucleotides are TGTGCCAGTAGTATTTTCGGTAATGAAAAACTGTTTTTT. Residues: CASSIFGNEKLFF.

This clone showed up just a few times. The chain employs TRBV20-1 and TRBJ1-1; D gene ambiguous. CDR1 and CDR2 (germline): DFQATT, SNEGSKA (reference sequence). The CDR3 runs to 11 residues. CDR3 region: CSPRANTEAFF. CDR3 DNA: TGCAGCCCCCGGGCGAACACTGAAGCTTTCTTT.

The chain has TRBV27 and TRBJ2-7; 8 bases line up with TRBD1. The CDR3 sequence is 14 residues long. J gave up 3 bases and V 6 bases, and 7 bases lay outside the gene matches. Germline CDR1 is MNHEY and CDR2 is SMNVEV (reference sequence). In nucleotides, the CDR3 is TGTGCCAGCAGCTACTACGGACAGGGCTACGAGCAGTACTTC. Translation gives CASSYYGQGYEQYF.

The V gene is TRBV5-1, the J gene TRBJ1-1; D unclear. CDR1 and CDR2 (germline): SGHRS, YFSETQ. Trimming cost V 2 bases and J 1 base, with 12 bases left between them. The CDR3 is made up of 15 amino acids. The CDR3, as DNA: TGCGCCAGCAGCTTTGATTCTCTGAGGAACACTGAAGCTTTCTTT. Protein product: CASSFDSLRNTEAFF.

V and J are TRBV6-5 and TRBJ2-1, with TRBD2 matching 8 bases. V gave up 5 bases and J gave up 3 bases; unmatched junction bases: 6. CDR1 and CDR2 from the germline V gene are MNHEY and SVGAGI. This CDR3 has 15 residues. The CDR3 spells CASSILAGSYNEQFF. CDR3 DNA: TGTGCCAGCAGTATCTTAGCGGGAAGCTACAATGAGCAGTTCTTC.

This chain connects TRBV27 to TRBJ2-7; possibly TRBD1 for D (6 bases). V was shortened by 2 bases and J by 3 bases, with 17 bases between the two germline ends. From germline, CDR1 is MNHEY and CDR2 SMNVEV (reference sequence). The CDR3 spans 16 residues. CDR3 region: CASSLKVFGQFYEQYF. CDR3 coding DNA: TGTGCCAGCAGTTTAAAGGTGTTCGGACAGTTCTACGAGCAGTACTTC.

This rearrangement joins TRBV7-2 to TRBJ2-7; D might be TRBD2 (6 bases). The CDR3 has 15 amino acids. Trimming took 5 bases from V and 0 from J, leaving 14 bases between them. Germline V gene sequence: CDR1 SGHTA, CDR2 FQGNSA. CDR3 DNA: TGTGCCAGCAGCCCAATAGCGGAGAGCTCCTACGAGCAGTACTTC. Translated, it gives CASSPIAESSYEQYF.

The chain links TRBV15 to TRBJ1-1; the D is unclear. Trimming shortened V by 0 bases and J by 1 base, and 0 bases separated the two germline ends. CDR3 length: 12 amino acids. The germline CDR1 and CDR2 sequences are LNHNV and YYDKDF (reference sequence). For the CDR3, the DNA is TGTGCCACCAGCAGAGAGAACACTGAAGCTTTCTTT. Protein: CATSRENTEAFF.

This clone was seen just once. The chain couples TRBV2 to TRBJ2-7; TRBD1 might be the D (8 bases). This CDR3 contains 15 residues. Germline V gene lookup returns CDR1 SNHLY and CDR2 FYNNEI. Trimming pared 4 bases from V and 6 bases from J, leaving 19 bases between. The chain's CDR3 is CASSGGRDRTSEQYF. CDR3 bases: TGTGCCAGCAGTGGAGGAAGGGACAGGACTAGCGAGCAGTACTTC.

This chain links TRBV27 with TRBJ2-7; tentatively, D is TRBD1 (7 bases). Between the trimmed V and J ends, which lost 2 bases and 2 bases, there was a span of 10 bases. The CDR3 totals 14 residues. CDR1 and CDR2 (germline): MNHEY, SMNVEV (reference sequence). Here the CDR3 DNA reads TGTGCCAGCAGTTTAGGAGGGGGCCCCTACGAGCAGTACTTC. It codes for CASSLGGGPYEQYF.

This clone was recorded once. J is TRBJ1-2 and V is TRBV27; tentatively, D is TRBD1 (5 bases). The CDR3 extends over 13 amino acids. Germline CDR1 and CDR2: MNHEY and SMNVEV (reference sequence). Trimming cost V 8 bases and J 4 bases, with 14 bases left between them. This CDR3 reads CASWGGNLYGYTF. In DNA, the CDR3 is TGTGCCAGCTGGGGGGGGAATCTCTATGGCTACACCTTC.

The chain couples TRBV6-6 to TRBJ1-3; possible D gene TRBD1, 5 bases. CDR1 and CDR2 (germline): MNHNY, SVGAGI (reference sequence). CDR3 length equals 15 residues. The V end was cut by 6 bases, the J end by 2 bases, with 14 bases between. This CDR3 reads CASRARDLAGNTIYF. The CDR3 region has the DNA TGTGCCAGCAGGGCCAGGGACTTGGCTGGAAACACCATATATTTT.

Written as DNA, the CDR3 is TGTGCCAGCAGTCTGCAGCCCAGGGGTCAGCCCCAGCATTTT. The encoded protein is CASSLQPRGQPQHF. This chain uses TRBV27 with TRBJ1-5; D is possibly TRBD1 (6 bases). Germline CDR1 reads MNHEY; CDR2 reads SMNVEV (reference sequence). The V end was cut by 5 bases, the J end by 6 bases, with 14 bases between. The CDR3 consists of 14 residues.

The CDR3 loop is CATSRDGALGPDTQYF. The CDR3 region has the DNA TGTGCCACCAGCAGAGATGGGGCGCTTGGGCCAGATACGCAGTATTTT. V usage is TRBV15 and J usage is TRBJ2-3; D is possibly TRBD1 (5 bases). Germline values: CDR1 LNHNV, CDR2 YYDKDF (reference sequence). V lost 0 bases and J 4 bases, leaving 14 bases between the germline ends. This CDR3 spans 16 amino acids. Together with reference TRBV15 and TRBJ2-3, the CDR3 gives the full variable domain: DAMVIQNPRYQVTQFGKPVTLSCSQTLNHNVMYWYQQKSSQAPKLLFHYYDKDFNNEADTPDNFQSRRPNTSFCFLDIRSPGLGDTAMYLCATSRDGALGPDTQYFGPGTRLTVL.